This TCR beta chain is drawn from a study of cytotoxic CD8 clonotypes in ibrutinib-treated CLL. The protocol was immunoSEQ multiplex PCR, while the TCRdb copy is restricted to in-frame clones and leaves out a portion. The table records tens of thousands of clones, approximately 60% of them present only once. Looked up from germline, CDR1 is LNHNV and CDR2 is YYDKDF (reference sequence). The CDR3 is 13 residues long. Trimming took 1 base from V and 5 from J, leaving 8 bases between them. This clone occurred many times. The sample was PBMCs, taken after 24 months of ibrutinib treatment. The chain carries TRBV15 and TRBJ1-2; D is undetermined. The clonotype was recovered from a human donor with chronic lymphocytic leukemia. The CDR3 region is CATSRAWEYGYTF. The CDR3 DNA follows: TGTGCCACCAGCAGAGCTTGGGAGTATGGCTACACCTTC.